Listed here is a single T cell receptor beta chain. This clonotype has ten or more counts. Its antigen remains unidentified. Per-base qualities were not stored, and no clone one base away is much larger. The sample belongs to a study of regulatory T cells in long-lasting Graves disease (dated by TCRdb to the early 2020s). Concerning the study at large: Persistent Graves' disease meant more than 5 years of antithyroid drug treatment with TSH receptor autoantibodies that stayed positive. This study used TCR sequencing and RNA sequencing of peripheral blood to compare persistent Graves' disease patients against newly diagnosed Graves' disease patients. The study was registered as a clinical trial and conducted in China. A total of some 35 samples underwent TCR sequencing, from about 13 patients with persistent Graves' disease and 20 or so patients with newly diagnosed Graves' disease. Antithyroid drugs had been taken for around 9.8 years on average by persistent Graves' disease patients in the clinical cohort. Overall study results and their limits: TRBV28, TRBJ1-2 and TRBJ2-5 were preferentially used in persistent disease, while TRBV20-1 and TRBJ2-1 were favored in newly diagnosed disease. Only peripheral blood was studied, because thyroid tissue, the primary lesion, was inaccessible. Sequencing and analysis were limited to the TCR beta chain. Compared with newly diagnosed patients, patients with persistent Graves' disease had lower TCR Shannon entropy and fewer highly expanded clones, which suggests clonal expansion. Patients with persistent disease shared more public clonotypes (fewer than 3,000) than newly diagnosed patients did (approximately 970). The authors acknowledged the small sample size as a limitation that may reduce accuracy.

The CDR3 runs 14 amino acids, cysteine and phenylalanine included. The retained sequence is limited to the CDR3, 42 bases, with the frame set at the first base. Taken from the germline V gene, the CDR1 and CDR2 loops are MNHEY and SVGEGT. The junction carries 14 bases between V and J, which are trimmed by 4 bases and 7 bases respectively. Sample time point, as interpreted from the label and publication: persistent/refractory GD, antithyroid drugs over 5 years with positive TRAb. For both TCR sequencing and RNA sequencing, RNA was extracted from PBMCs in TRIzol. The diagnosis of Graves' disease was made according to American Thyroid Association guidelines. Recruitment of patients was carried out at an endocrinology department in Xi'an, China. From each patient, around 9 milliliters of peripheral blood was collected into an EDTA anticoagulant tube. Ficoll Paque Plus density gradient separation was used to isolate PBMCs, and no further T cell sorting was performed. An Agilent 2100 Bioanalyzer and agarose gel were used to check RNA quality, and a NanoDrop 2000 was used to measure RNA concentration.

Libraries were built with multiplex PCR. For sequencing, an Illumina HiSeq 4000 was employed. To build TCR beta libraries, CDR3 regions were amplified by Arm-PCR using iRepertoire HTBI primers. PCR products were gel purified before sequencing. The study's own analysis went as follows. Gene usage analysis of CDR3 amino acid clonotypes used the 60 to 80 TRBV and 14 to 15 TRBJ segments found across samples. COPE and FqMerger were used to merge the filtered high-quality paired reads into contigs. BLAST was used to align contigs to IMGT TRBV, TRBD and TRBJ reference genes, and CDR3 was defined according to IMGT. Highly expanded clones were defined as clonotypes with a frequency above 0.1%. Shannon entropy served as the measure of repertoire diversity, while the Gini coefficient captured V-J evenness. A clonotype found in more than one individual was treated as public. TCRdb redid the processing of the public reads, applying fastp at Q25 and MiXCR, and retained in-frame beta chains. Merged by CDR3 protein, the rows form single entries marked with the most common genes and DNA. TCRdb, rather than the study authors, made the V and J calls. The sample table lists a few hundred thousand distinct CDR3 sequences, about a fifth of them with a count of one. More than 6% of the sample is taken by the ten largest.

The sample in question was peripheral blood mononuclear cells (PBMCs), obtained when the disease was refractory, from a patient treated with antithyroid drugs. The receptor comes from a female donor with Graves disease. The chain is made from TRBV6-2 or TRBV6-3 and TRBJ1-5; 6 matching bases give a weak D call of TRBD1. The CDR3 reads as follows: CASSFHRDGQPQHF. Here is the DNA: TGTGCCAGCAGTTTCCACAGGGATGGACAGCCCCAGCATTTT.